The 13 T cell receptor beta chains in this list originate from one sample, sequenced in a study of blood T cell repertoires in COVID-19. The protocol was immunoSEQ multiplex PCR, while the TCRdb copy is restricted to in-frame clones and leaves out a portion. This table holds approximately 93,000 clones, 80% to 90% found once. Sequenced input: peripheral blood. These receptors came from a man aged 45 to 65 with COVID-19, enrolled during active disease.

V and J are TRBV18 and TRBJ1-2, with a weak D call TRBD1 (6 bases). This CDR3 has 16 amino acids. Germline values: CDR1 KGHSH, CDR2 LQKENI. Trimming took off 2 bases at V and 0 bases at J, with 13 bases between the two ends. CDR3 sequence: CASSPKQGITNYGYTF. CDR3 DNA sequence: TGTGCCAGCTCACCAAAGCAGGGGATCACTAACTATGGCTACACCTTC.

The chain employs TRBV6-5 and TRBJ1-6; unclear D gene. CDR3 length equals 14 residues. Germline CDR1 MNHEY, CDR2 SVGAGI. Trimming pared 7 bases from V and 8 bases from J, leaving 15 bases between. CDR3 bases: TGTGCCAGCACGAGGAAATTAATTGATTCACCCCTCCACTTT. Translation gives CASTRKLIDSPLHF.

The rearrangement links TRBV10-1 to TRBJ1-3, with a possible D match to TRBD1 (6 bases). V was pared by 0 bases and J by 1 base, with 10 bases between. Per germline, CDR1 WNHNN and CDR2 SYGVQD (reference sequence). This CDR3 region has 16 residues. As DNA, the CDR3 is TGCGCCAGCAGTGAGTCGCCCGGACAGTCTGGAAACACCATATATTTT. It yields the protein CASSESPGQSGNTIYF.

Many counts were recorded for this clone. The chain uses TRBV7-9 and TRBJ1-1; D is unclear. This CDR3 is built from 13 residues. V lost 0 bases, J lost 7 bases, and 9 bases lay in between. Per the germline V gene, CDR1 is SEHNR and CDR2 is FQNEAQ (reference sequence). Written as DNA, the CDR3 is TGTGCCAGCAGCTTAGCGGTTTCAGTTGAAGCTTTCTTT. It is translated as CASSLAVSVEAFF.

The genes are TRBV10-3 and TRBJ2-2; D is perhaps TRBD1 (6 bases). V lost 0 bases and J lost 4, with 12 bases in between. The CDR3 runs 16 residues. Germline V CDR1 and CDR2: ENHRY, SYGVKD. CDR3 sequence reads: CAISESWGQGTGELFF. Here the CDR3 DNA reads TGTGCCATCAGTGAGTCGTGGGGGCAGGGCACCGGGGAGCTGTTTTTT.

This chain links TRBV3-1 (or the pseudogene TRBV3-2) with TRBJ1-5, with 9 bases identical to TRBD1. Germline assignment: CDR1 LGHDT and CDR2 YNNKEL (reference sequence). This CDR3 is built from 14 residues. V was pared by 6 bases and J by 6 bases, with 6 bases of the junction left unmatched. CDR3 amino acids: CASSRDRATQPQHF. The CDR3 bases are TGTGCCAGCAGTCGGGACAGGGCGACTCAGCCCCAGCATTTT.

The rearrangement joins TRBV7-8 to TRBJ1-1; tentatively, D is TRBD1 (5 bases). V lost 4 bases and J 4 bases, leaving 19 bases between the germline ends. Germline V gene data show CDR1 as SGHVS and CDR2 as FQNEAQ. CDR3 length equals 16 residues. This chain's CDR3 is CASSSRQFGGSTEAFF. CDR3 sequence (DNA): TGTGCCAGCAGCTCCCGACAGTTCGGGGGATCCACTGAAGCTTTCTTT.

The gene calls are TRBV6-5 and TRBJ1-2; 7 bases map to TRBD1. V was clipped by 3 bases and J by 4 bases; unmatched bases: 2. Germline V gene sequence: CDR1 MNHEY, CDR2 SVGAGI. This CDR3 has 13 amino acids. CDR3 DNA: TGTGCCAGCAGTTATGACAGGGCCTATGGCTACACCTTC. Translated: CASSYDRAYGYTF.

CDR3 amino acids: CASSQTGQVGNEQFF. CDR3 nucleotide sequence: TGTGCCAGCTCACAAACCGGACAGGTCGGCAATGAGCAGTTCTTC. This rearrangement joins TRBV18 to TRBJ2-1, with TRBD1 matching 7 bases. CDR1 and CDR2 (germline): KGHSH, LQKENI. This CDR3 is built from 15 residues. The V and J ends lost 4 bases and 6 bases, in that order; junction bases with no gene match: 9.

The chain recombines TRBV6-1 with TRBJ2-3; tentative D call: TRBD2 (6 bases). Germline CDR1 reads MNHNS; CDR2 reads SASEGT. The CDR3 runs to 13 residues. V dropped 3 bases and J dropped 7 bases, with 11 bases sitting between them. CDR3 nucleotides: TGTGCCAGCAGTGACCTGACTAGAAATACGCAGTATTTT. Its protein is CASSDLTRNTQYF.

The chain links TRBV4-1 to TRBJ2-3; TRBD1 might be the D (5 bases). Germline CDR1 is MGHRA and CDR2 is YSYEKL. Between the trimmed V and J ends, which lost 2 bases and 3 bases, there was a span of 9 bases. The CDR3 sequence is 14 residues long. CDR3 residues: CASSQIGATDTQYF. The CDR3 nucleotides are TGCGCCAGCAGCCAAATAGGGGCGACAGATACGCAGTATTTT.

The gene calls are TRBV19 and TRBJ1-6; maybe TRBD1 (5 bases). V shed 5 bases and J shed 10 bases, with 12 bases lying between them. This CDR3 is built from 13 residues. CDR1 and CDR2 from the germline V gene are LNHDA and SQIVND (reference sequence). DNA for the CDR3: TGTGCCAGTAGTCTACAGGAGGGGTCACCCCTCCACTTT. This gives the protein CASSLQEGSPLHF.

The chain employs TRBV6-5 and TRBJ1-2, with 8 bases that match TRBD1. The CDR3 has 15 amino acids. Germline values: CDR1 MNHEY, CDR2 SVGAGI. With 7 bases clipped from V and 4 bases from J, the junction kept 11 bases outside the gene matches. The CDR3 DNA sequence: TGTGCCAGCACCGCTCACCGGGACAGGAGCTATGGCTACACCTTC. This codes for CASTAHRDRSYGYTF.